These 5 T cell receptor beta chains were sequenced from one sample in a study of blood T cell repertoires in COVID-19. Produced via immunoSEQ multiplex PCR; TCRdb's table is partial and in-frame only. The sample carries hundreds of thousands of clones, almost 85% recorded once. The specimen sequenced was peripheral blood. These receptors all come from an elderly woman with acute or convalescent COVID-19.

Written as DNA, the CDR3 is TGTGCCAGCAGTTTCGGACTAGCGGGGGGTCAGACCCAGTACTTC. It is translated as CASSFGLAGGQTQYF. The chain combines TRBV6-5 with TRBJ2-5, with 14 bases aligning to TRBD2. The length of the CDR3 is 15 residues. V trimming: 4 bases; J trimming: 6 bases; junction bases outside the gene matches: 4. Germline V CDR1 and CDR2: MNHEY, SVGAGI.

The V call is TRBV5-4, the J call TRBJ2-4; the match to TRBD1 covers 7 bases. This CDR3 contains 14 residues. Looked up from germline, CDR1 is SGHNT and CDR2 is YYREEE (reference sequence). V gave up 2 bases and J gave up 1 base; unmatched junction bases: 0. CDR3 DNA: TGTGCCAGCAGCTTACAGGGGGCCAAAAACATTCAGTACTTC. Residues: CASSLQGAKNIQYF.

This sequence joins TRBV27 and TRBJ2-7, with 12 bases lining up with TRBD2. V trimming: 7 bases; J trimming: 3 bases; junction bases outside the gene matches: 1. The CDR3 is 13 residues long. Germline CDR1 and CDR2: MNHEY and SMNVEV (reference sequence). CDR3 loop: CASTTSGGYEQYF. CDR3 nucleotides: TGTGCCAGCACGACTAGCGGGGGCTACGAGCAGTACTTC.

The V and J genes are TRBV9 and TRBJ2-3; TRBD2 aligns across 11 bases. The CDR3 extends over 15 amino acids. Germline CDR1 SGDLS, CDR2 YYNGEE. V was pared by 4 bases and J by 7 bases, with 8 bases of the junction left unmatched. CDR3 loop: CASSQGSGGAYTQYF. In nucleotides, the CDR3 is TGTGCCAGCAGCCAGGGTAGCGGGGGGGCTTATACGCAGTATTTT.

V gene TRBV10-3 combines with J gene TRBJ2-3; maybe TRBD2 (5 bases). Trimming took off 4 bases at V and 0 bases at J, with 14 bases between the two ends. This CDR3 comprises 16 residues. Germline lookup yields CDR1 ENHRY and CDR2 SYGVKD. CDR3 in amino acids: CAISAIRGTSTDTQYF. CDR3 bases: TGTGCCATCAGTGCTATCCGGGGTACTAGCACAGATACGCAGTATTTT.